These 2 T cell receptor beta chains were sequenced from one sample in a study of identical twins. TCRdb reanalysed the 5' RACE reads using MiXCR and keeps one entry per CDR3 protein. Altogether around 240,000 distinct CDR3 sequences are present, approximately 7% being singletons, with the ten largest covering about 3.6%. A further study also used this sample, focusing on yellow fever vaccine responses in identical twins.

The sequenced material came from memory (CD45RO+) T cells sorted from blood. These receptors were taken from a woman in her late teens or twenties in good health.

The table lists this clonotype with many counts. The CDR3 DNA is TGCGCCAGCAGCCCTAGGGTGTATTATGGCTACACCTTC. Translation: CASSPRVYYGYTF. The genes are TRBV5-1 and TRBJ1-2; no firm D call. V dropped 4 bases and J dropped 5 bases, with 12 bases sitting between them. The germline V gene encodes CDR1 SGHRS and CDR2 YFSETQ. The CDR3 extends over 13 amino acids.

This clonotype has a handful of counts. The CDR3 nucleotides are TGTGCCAGCAGTCGTCCCGGGACAGGGTACTATGGCTACACCTTC. This gives the protein CASSRPGTGYYGYTF. The J gene is TRBJ1-2, the V gene TRBV6-1; 9 positions match TRBD1. Per germline, CDR1 MNHNS and CDR2 SASEGT. V gave up 5 bases and J gave up 3 bases; unmatched junction bases: 7. The CDR3 consists of 15 residues.